This TCR beta chain comes out of a study of T-cell reconstitution after alpha-beta-depleted transplantation in children. Unique molecular identifiers were used in preparing the TCRbeta library. One entry per CDR3 protein, called by TCRdb with MiXCR from the PCR reads. Among approximately 190,000 distinct CDR3 sequences listed, roughly 6% were seen once. This CDR3 spans 15 amino acids. Germline V gives CDR1 LNHNV, CDR2 YYDKDF (reference sequence). The V segment lost 3 bases and the J segment 2 bases; nucleotides outside the gene matches: 4. Study results and caveats: Surviving recipient cells, namely T cells and thymic progenitors, were the source of high day-60 TCRbeta diversity in some patients. Several hundred graft clones that had expanded were reportedly the source of alpha-beta T cells about two months after transplant. T cells produced anew were the main source of T-cell counts and diversity one year after transplant.

This clonotype has at least ten counts. Its antigen is not identified. This sequence was found in a girl in the first two years of life with combined immunodeficiency, due to receive a stem cell transplant. The source was PBMCs, collected before TCRalphabeta/CD19-depleted stem cell transplant. The V gene is TRBV15, the J gene TRBJ2-1, with TRBD1 matching 7 bases. The CDR3, as DNA: TGTGCCACCAGCAGGTCTAGGGGGCCCTACAATGAGCAGTTCTTC. Translating gives CATSRSRGPYNEQFF.